The 32 T cell receptor beta chains presented below share a single source sample, sequenced in a study of response to subunit inactivated influenza vaccine. TCRdb redid the calling of the RT-PCR reads with MiXCR, one entry per CDR3 protein. Found here are about 780,000 distinct CDR3 sequences, roughly 18% of them singletons; the top ten hold roughly a tenth. The source material was PBMCs from blood, sampled less than 6 days after vaccination. The receptors stem from a man in his forties or fifties who received an inactivated influenza vaccine.

J is TRBJ1-1 and V is TRBV20-1; a weak D match, TRBD1 (6 bases). Germline V gene lookup returns CDR1 DFQATT and CDR2 SNEGSKA (reference sequence). This CDR3 region has 12 residues. V lost 6 bases, J lost 6 bases, and 14 bases lay in between. The CDR3 protein is CSALPRGPEAFF. The CDR3 DNA is TGCAGTGCCCTACCCAGGGGACCTGAAGCTTTCTTT.

The V call is TRBV11-2, the J call TRBJ2-2; D is ambiguous. Germline assignment: CDR1 SGHAT and CDR2 FQNNGV. CDR3 length: 15 amino acids. V lost 1 base, J lost 2 bases, and 8 bases lay in between. The CDR3 loop is CASSLVQYNTGELFF. The CDR3 region has the DNA TGTGCCAGCAGCTTAGTTCAGTATAACACCGGGGAGCTGTTTTTT.

This clonotype was found many times. This chain links TRBV12-3 or TRBV12-4 with TRBJ2-7; D may be TRBD2 (5 bases). CDR3 length: 14 residues. The V end lost 6 bases, the J end lost 3 bases, and 15 bases lay between the germline ends. The CDR3 DNA reads TGTGCCAGCAGCCCTAACGGTGGACTCTACGAGCAGTACTTC. Its protein product is CASSPNGGLYEQYF.

This clonotype showed up many times. The chain carries TRBV12-3 or TRBV12-4 and TRBJ2-1, with D maybe TRBD1 (6 bases). The CDR3 runs to 14 residues. Trimming pared 6 bases from V and 0 bases from J, leaving 9 bases between. CDR3 loop: CASRKGGSYNEQFF. CDR3 nucleotides: TGTGCCAGCAGGAAAGGGGGCTCCTACAATGAGCAGTTCTTC.

V is TRBV11-2 and J is TRBJ2-3, with 13 bases that match TRBD2. J gave up 6 bases and V 3 bases, and 9 bases lay outside the gene matches. The CDR3 has 17 amino acids. The V gene's germline CDR1 is SGHAT and CDR2 FQNNGV. The CDR3 is CASSFELAGGPVDTQYF. CDR3 DNA: TGTGCCAGCAGCTTCGAACTAGCGGGGGGGCCGGTGGATACGCAGTATTTT. Using reference TRBV11-2 and TRBJ2-3 for the parts outside the CDR3, the full variable domain is EAGVAQSPRYKIIEKRQSVAFWCNPISGHATLYWYQQILGQGPKLLIQFQNNGVVDDSQLPKDRFSAERLKGVDSTLKIQPAKLEDSAVYLCASSFELAGGPVDTQYFGPGTRLTVL.

In its sample, this clonotype was seen many times. This rearrangement joins TRBV14 to TRBJ2-2; perhaps TRBD2 as D (5 bases). This CDR3 comprises 12 residues. Germline-derived CDR1 and CDR2 are SGHDN and FVKESK. Between the trimmed V and J ends, which lost 4 bases and 14 bases, there was a span of 14 bases. CDR3 sequence reads: CASSPDYLTLFF. The CDR3 DNA follows: TGTGCCAGCAGCCCCGACTACCTGACACTGTTTTTT.

This chain joins TRBV20-1 and TRBJ2-7; 9 bases match TRBD1. Germline lookup yields CDR1 DFQATT and CDR2 SNEGSKA (reference sequence). The CDR3 covers 14 residues. V lost 3 bases to trimming and J lost 4 bases; unmatched junction nucleotides: 7. The DNA for the CDR3 is TGCAGTGCTAGTGCCGGGACAGGGCCTTACGAGCAGTACTTC. Translated: CSASAGTGPYEQYF.

CDR3 DNA: TGTGCCAGCCTGAGGGGGCCGACCACTGAAGCTTTCTTT. It encodes CASLRGPTTEAFF. The rearrangement uses TRBV11-1 and TRBJ1-1, with TRBD1 matching over 7 bases. The junction had 7 bases not matched to a gene; V was cut back by 8 bases and J by 4 bases. Germline V gene data show CDR1 as SGHAT and CDR2 as FQDESV (reference sequence). This CDR3 is built from 13 residues.

The rearrangement links TRBV20-1 to TRBJ2-3; D perhaps matches TRBD2 (6 bases). CDR3 size: 15 residues. Trimming left V 3 bases short and J 0 bases short, with 13 bases between. The germline CDR1 and CDR2 sequences are DFQATT and SNEGSKA (reference sequence). Here the CDR3 reads CSARGGETSTDTQYF. In nucleotides, the CDR3 is TGCAGTGCTAGGGGCGGGGAAACTAGCACAGATACGCAGTATTTT.

V gene TRBV6-1 combines with J gene TRBJ2-7; 7 bases agree with TRBD1. Germline V gene data show CDR1 as MNHNS and CDR2 as SASEGT. The CDR3 loop spans 14 amino acids. J lost 3 bases, V lost 6 bases, and 8 bases had no gene match. In nucleotides, the CDR3 is TGTGCCAGCAGCCCGGGACAGAATTACTACGAGCAGTACTTC. As protein: CASSPGQNYYEQYF.

CDR3 DNA sequence: TGCGCCAGCAGCTGGGACAGTACTAGCACAGATACGCAGTATTTT. Its translation is CASSWDSTSTDTQYF. The chain carries TRBV5-1 and TRBJ2-3, with 7 bases aligning to TRBD1. With 3 bases clipped from V and 0 bases from J, the junction kept 4 bases outside the gene matches. The length of the CDR3 is 15 residues. Germline V lookup: CDR1 SGHRS, CDR2 YFSETQ. Based on the CDR3 plus reference TRBV5-1 and TRBJ2-3, the full variable domain is KAGVTQTPRYLIKTRGQQVTLSCSPISGHRSVSWYQQTPGQGLQFLFEYFSETQRNKGNFPGRFSGRQFSNSRSEMNVSTLELGDSALYLCASSWDSTSTDTQYFGPGTRLTVL.

This sequence joins TRBV7-9 and TRBJ2-2; possibly TRBD1 for D (6 bases). The ends were cut back, 3 bases at V and 7 bases at J, with 15 bases in the middle. The germline V gene has CDR1 SEHNR and CDR2 FQNEAQ (reference sequence). The CDR3 spans 15 residues. The CDR3 nucleotides are TGTGCCAGCAGCTTGGAGACAGGCCCAAACGGGGAGCTGTTTTTT. This gives the protein CASSLETGPNGELFF.

The rearrangement links TRBV24-1 to TRBJ2-7; no reliable D call. The length of the CDR3 is 12 residues. Per the germline V gene, CDR1 is KGHDR and CDR2 is SFDVKD. Trimming shortened V by 3 bases and J by 6 bases, and 8 bases separated the two germline ends. CDR3 amino acids: CATSDSRSEQYF. The DNA of the CDR3 is TGTGCCACCAGTGATAGCAGATCCGAGCAGTACTTC.

This chain connects TRBV5-1 to TRBJ2-2, with 8 bases aligning to TRBD1. J gave up 4 bases and V 4 bases, and 9 bases lay outside the gene matches. CDR3 length equals 16 residues. Germline CDR1 is SGHRS and CDR2 is YFSETQ. CDR3: CASSQTRGRSTGELFF. For the CDR3, the DNA is TGCGCCAGCAGCCAAACCAGGGGGCGGAGCACCGGGGAGCTGTTTTTT.

This clonotype has a handful of counts. The chain joins TRBV29-1 to TRBJ1-3; D is uncertain. The CDR3 extends over 12 amino acids. Trimming cost V 5 bases and J 3 bases, with 8 bases left between them. Germline loops: CDR1 SQVTM, CDR2 ANQGSEA. CDR3 in amino acids: CSVRDGGNTIYF. The CDR3 region has the DNA TGCAGCGTTCGAGATGGTGGAAACACCATATATTTT.

Many counts were recorded for this clonotype. The chain recombines TRBV5-1 with TRBJ1-1; TRBD1 might be the D (5 bases). V was shortened by 0 bases and J by 0 bases, with 15 bases between the two germline ends. Germline CDR1 and CDR2: SGHRS and YFSETQ. This CDR3 has 17 residues. In DNA form, the CDR3 reads TGCGCCAGCAGCTTGGCCCAGGGTCCCGGGCTGAACACTGAAGCTTTCTTT. Translation gives CASSLAQGPGLNTEAFF.

There are a few counts of this clonotype. V usage is TRBV20-1 and J usage is TRBJ2-1; weak D call: TRBD1 (5 bases). V shed 0 bases and J shed 7 bases, with 10 bases lying between them. Germline V gene data show CDR1 as DFQATT and CDR2 as SNEGSKA (reference sequence). This CDR3 has 13 residues. The CDR3 loop is CSARDLRDNEQFF. CDR3 DNA: TGCAGTGCTAGAGATCTCAGGGATAATGAGCAGTTCTTC.

The table lists this clonotype with a few counts. The chain uses TRBV5-1 and TRBJ1-2; 12 bases are a match to TRBD1. The V segment lost 2 bases and the J segment 4 bases; nucleotides outside the gene matches: 6. The CDR3 runs 16 residues. The germline gives CDR1 SGHRS, CDR2 YFSETQ. As DNA, the CDR3 is TGCGCCAGCAGCTTTGGGGACAGGGGGCTTTCCTATGGCTACACCTTC. Residues: CASSFGDRGLSYGYTF.

The CDR3 coding sequence is TGCGCCAGCAGCTTCGGGGACAGCTATGCCTATTCCAAAAACATTCAGTACTTC. Translated: CASSFGDSYAYSKNIQYF. This sequence joins TRBV5-1 and TRBJ2-4; 7 bases are shared with TRBD1. This CDR3 spans 18 amino acids. V shed 2 bases, J shed 2 bases, and the junction held 13 bases outside the gene matches. Germline assignment: CDR1 SGHRS and CDR2 YFSETQ.

The gene calls are TRBV20-1 and TRBJ2-5; 10 bases match TRBD1. This CDR3 is built from 15 residues. The germline gives CDR1 DFQATT, CDR2 SNEGSKA (reference sequence). Trimming took 6 bases from V and 4 from J; bases not matched to a gene: 11. The CDR3 DNA reads as TGCAGTGCGAACGATGACAGGGGGCGAGGAGAGACCCAGTACTTC. Translated: CSANDDRGRGETQYF.

This chain joins TRBV29-1 and TRBJ2-7; D is ambiguous. V was clipped by 6 bases and J by 7 bases, with 19 bases between them. The germline gives CDR1 SQVTM, CDR2 ANQGSEA. The CDR3 sequence is 13 residues long. CDR3 sequence: CSVRTWMGLEQYF. In DNA form, the CDR3 reads TGCAGCGTCCGGACCTGGATGGGCTTGGAGCAGTACTTC.

Only a few counts were recorded for this clonotype. The V gene is TRBV6-2 or TRBV6-3, the J gene TRBJ2-3; 9 nucleotides agree with TRBD2. The CDR3 runs 19 residues. From germline, CDR1 is MNHEY and CDR2 SVGEGT. V lost 5 bases, J lost 2 bases, and 17 bases stayed unmatched. The CDR3 DNA reads as TGTGCCAGCAGTACTTCCAGGGGTTTTCTAGCGGGGCACACAGATACGCAGTATTTT. Its translation is CASSTSRGFLAGHTDTQYF.

This sequence joins TRBV20-1 and TRBJ1-5; D call uncertain. The CDR3 is 12 amino acids. V gave up 1 base and J gave up 10 bases, with 11 bases separating them. Germline CDR1 DFQATT, CDR2 SNEGSKA (reference sequence). The CDR3: CSARATKGPQHF. The CDR3 DNA is TGCAGTGCTAGAGCAACAAAGGGTCCCCAGCATTTT.

The chain joins TRBV7-2 to TRBJ2-5, with D unclear. CDR3 length: 14 residues. Germline V gene lookup returns CDR1 SGHTA and CDR2 FQGNSA. Trimming took off 5 bases at V and 5 bases at J, with 15 bases between the two ends. The CDR3 DNA sequence: TGTGCCAGCAGCCCCTACATGGTAGGGGAGACCCAGTACTTC. Translation gives CASSPYMVGETQYF.

There are many counts of this clonotype. The genes are TRBV6-5 and TRBJ1-6; D gene ambiguous. V was trimmed by 4 bases and J by 9 bases, leaving 10 bases between them. The CDR3 contains 13 residues. Germline CDR1 is MNHEY and CDR2 is SVGAGI. The CDR3 spells CASSSLEASPLHF. DNA of the CDR3: TGTGCCAGCAGTTCCCTCGAAGCTTCACCCCTCCACTTT.

A few counts support this clonotype. The chain combines TRBV4-3 with TRBJ2-2; a weak D match, TRBD1 (5 bases). CDR1 LGHNA and CDR2 YSLEER come from the germline V gene. The CDR3 is 16 amino acids. V shed 0 bases and J shed 0 bases, with 8 bases lying between them. The CDR3 sequence: CASSQDPTANTGELFF. CDR3 DNA sequence: TGCGCCAGCAGCCAAGATCCGACAGCGAACACCGGGGAGCTGTTTTTT.

There are many counts of this clonotype. The chain couples TRBV20-1 to TRBJ2-3; 7 nucleotides line up with TRBD2. Unmatched junction bases numbered 11, after V lost 3 bases and J lost 2 bases. Germline lookup yields CDR1 DFQATT and CDR2 SNEGSKA (reference sequence). The CDR3 contains 16 residues. The CDR3 DNA is TGCAGTGCTAGGCCGTTGACGCGGGAGAACACAGATACGCAGTATTTT. It translates to CSARPLTRENTDTQYF.

The chain joins TRBV15 to TRBJ2-1; 10 nucleotides agree with TRBD2. CDR3 size: 15 residues. Per the germline V gene, CDR1 is LNHNV and CDR2 is YYDKDF (reference sequence). V was clipped by 2 bases and J by 6 bases; unmatched bases: 4. CDR3: CATSRSGGAFNEQFF. As DNA, the CDR3 is TGTGCCACCAGCAGAAGCGGGGGGGCCTTCAATGAGCAGTTCTTC.

In its sample, this clonotype was seen a few times. The V call is TRBV4-1, the J call TRBJ2-6; no clear D gene. This CDR3 has 15 residues. Germline V lookup: CDR1 MGHRA, CDR2 YSYEKL. Trimming pared 1 base from V and 2 bases from J, leaving 6 bases between. Written as DNA, the CDR3 is TGCGCCAGCAGCCAAGTCCCTCCTGGGGCCAACGTCCTGACTTTC. Residues: CASSQVPPGANVLTF.

The table lists this clonotype with a few counts. The J gene is TRBJ2-2, the V gene TRBV6-2 or TRBV6-3, with a tentative D call TRBD2 (7 bases). The CDR3 has 14 amino acids. V lost 8 bases to trimming and J lost 6 bases, with 16 bases between them. Germline V lookup: CDR1 MNHEY, CDR2 SVGEGT. Written as DNA, the CDR3 is TGTGCCAGCGAGTGGGGGGGCGCGTCCGGGGAGCTGTTTTTT. Translation gives CASEWGGASGELFF.

The chain has TRBV9 and TRBJ1-2, with D uncertain. Per the germline V gene, CDR1 is SGDLS and CDR2 is YYNGEE. The length of the CDR3 is 15 residues. With 0 bases removed from V and 4 bases from J, the gap between germline ends came to 13 bases. DNA for the CDR3: TGTGCCAGCAGCGTAGGGACGCCTCCTGGCTATGGCTACACCTTC. Protein sequence: CASSVGTPPGYGYTF.

This clonotype was picked up a small number of times. V is TRBV7-2 and J is TRBJ1-1; no firm D call. Germline values: CDR1 SGHTA, CDR2 FQGNSA. The CDR3 is 13 amino acids. The V end was cut by 2 bases, the J end by 3 bases, with 7 bases between. CDR3 sequence (DNA): TGTGCCAGCAGCTTAACCGATTACACTGAAGCTTTCTTT. Its translation: CASSLTDYTEAFF.